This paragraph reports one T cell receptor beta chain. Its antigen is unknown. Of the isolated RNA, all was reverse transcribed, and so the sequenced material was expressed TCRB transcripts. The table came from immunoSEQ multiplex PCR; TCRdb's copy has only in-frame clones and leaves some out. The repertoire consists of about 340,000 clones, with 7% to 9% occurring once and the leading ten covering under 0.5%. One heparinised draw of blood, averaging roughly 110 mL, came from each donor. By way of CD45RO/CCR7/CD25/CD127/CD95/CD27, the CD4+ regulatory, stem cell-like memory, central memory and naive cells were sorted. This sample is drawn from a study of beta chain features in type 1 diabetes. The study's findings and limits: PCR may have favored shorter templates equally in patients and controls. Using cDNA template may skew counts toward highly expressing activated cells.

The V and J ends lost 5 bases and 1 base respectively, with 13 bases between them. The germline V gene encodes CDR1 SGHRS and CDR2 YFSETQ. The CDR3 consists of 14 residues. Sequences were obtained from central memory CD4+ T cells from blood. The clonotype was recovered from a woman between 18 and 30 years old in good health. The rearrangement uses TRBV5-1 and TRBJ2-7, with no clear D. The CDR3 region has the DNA TGCGCCAGCAGTTCTCGGGCGGCTTCCTACGAGCAGTACTTC. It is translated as CASSSRAASYEQYF.